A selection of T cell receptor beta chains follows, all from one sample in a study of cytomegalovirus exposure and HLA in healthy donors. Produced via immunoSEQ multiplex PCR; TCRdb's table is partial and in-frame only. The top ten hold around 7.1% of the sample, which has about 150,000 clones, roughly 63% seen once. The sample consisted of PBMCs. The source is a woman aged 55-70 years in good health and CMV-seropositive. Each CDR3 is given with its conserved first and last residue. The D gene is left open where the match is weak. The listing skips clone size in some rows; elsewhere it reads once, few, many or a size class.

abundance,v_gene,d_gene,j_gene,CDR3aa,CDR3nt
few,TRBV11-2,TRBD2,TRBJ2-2,CASRLTSGRGELFF,TGTGCCAGCAGATTGACTAGCGGGAGGGGGGAGCTGTTTTTT
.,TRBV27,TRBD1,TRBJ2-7,CASSLSWTGTYEQYF,TGTGCCAGCAGTTTATCTTGGACAGGGACCTACGAGCAGTACTTC
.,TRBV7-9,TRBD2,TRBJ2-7,CASSLAGGNEQYF,TGTGCCAGCAGCTTAGCGGGAGGGAACGAGCAGTACTTC
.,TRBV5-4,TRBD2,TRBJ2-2,CASSLTSGDTGELFF,TGTGCCAGCAGCTTGACTAGCGGAGACACCGGGGAGCTGTTTTTT
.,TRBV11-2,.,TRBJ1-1,CASSSSPGLTEAFF,TGTGCCAGCAGCTCCAGCCCAGGGCTCACTGAAGCTTTCTTT
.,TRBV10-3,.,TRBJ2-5,CAISESSGSGETQYF,TGTGCCATCAGTGAGTCGTCCGGGAGCGGCGAGACCCAGTACTTC
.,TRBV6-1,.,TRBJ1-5,CASSAGQSNQPQHF,TGTGCCAGCAGTGCCGGACAGTCAAATCAGCCCCAGCATTTT
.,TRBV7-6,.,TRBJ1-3,CASSAGSGAGNTIYF,TGTGCCAGCAGCGCTGGTTCAGGCGCTGGAAACACCATATATTTT
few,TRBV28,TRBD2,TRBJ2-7,CASSLMISGTYEQYF,TGTGCCAGCAGTTTAATGATTAGCGGGACTTACGAGCAGTACTTC
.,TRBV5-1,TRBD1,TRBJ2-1,CASSLIGQGAYNEQFF,TGCGCCAGCAGCTTGATTGGACAGGGGGCCTACAATGAGCAGTTCTTC
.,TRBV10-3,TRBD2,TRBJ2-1,CAISLRLAGDGDEQFF,TGTGCCATCAGTCTTAGACTAGCGGGAGATGGAGATGAGCAGTTCTTC
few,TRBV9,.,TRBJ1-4,CASSPGAGYWEKLFF,TGTGCCAGCAGCCCGGGTGCGGGGTACTGGGAAAAACTGTTTTTT
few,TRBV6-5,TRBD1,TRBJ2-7,CASSPPGTGSYEQYF,TGTGCCAGCAGTCCCCCCGGGACAGGCTCCTACGAGCAGTACTTC
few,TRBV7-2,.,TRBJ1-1,CASTLGGSGGTEAFF,TGTGCCAGCACGTTAGGTGGGTCCGGGGGAACTGAAGCTTTCTTT
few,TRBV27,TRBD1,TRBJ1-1,CASSYLGTAEAFF,TGTGCCAGCAGCTACCTTGGGACAGCTGAAGCTTTCTTT
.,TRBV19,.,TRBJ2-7,CASSLTRGYEQYF,TGTGCCAGTAGTCTGACTAGAGGGTACGAGCAGTACTTC
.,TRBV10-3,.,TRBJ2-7,CAISDHREGYEQYF,TGTGCCATCAGTGACCACAGGGAGGGCTACGAGCAGTACTTC
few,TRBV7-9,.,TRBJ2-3,CASSSYWGADTQYF,TGTGCCAGCAGCTCGTACTGGGGGGCAGATACGCAGTATTTT
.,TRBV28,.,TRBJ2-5,CASSLGPQTQYF,TGTGCCAGCAGTTTGGGCCCACAGACCCAGTACTTC
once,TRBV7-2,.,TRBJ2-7,CASSLARAYEQYF,TGTGCCAGCAGCTTAGCGCGAGCCTACGAGCAGTACTTC
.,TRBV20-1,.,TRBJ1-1,CSAKRQDEAFF,TGCAGTGCCAAAAGACAGGATGAAGCTTTCTTT
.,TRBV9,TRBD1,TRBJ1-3,CASSADRAGNTIYF,TGTGCCAGCAGCGCCGACAGGGCCGGAAACACCATATATTTT
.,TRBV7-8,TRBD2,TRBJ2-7,CASSLEGLAYEQYF,TGTGCCAGCAGCTTAGAGGGACTAGCCTACGAGCAGTACTTC